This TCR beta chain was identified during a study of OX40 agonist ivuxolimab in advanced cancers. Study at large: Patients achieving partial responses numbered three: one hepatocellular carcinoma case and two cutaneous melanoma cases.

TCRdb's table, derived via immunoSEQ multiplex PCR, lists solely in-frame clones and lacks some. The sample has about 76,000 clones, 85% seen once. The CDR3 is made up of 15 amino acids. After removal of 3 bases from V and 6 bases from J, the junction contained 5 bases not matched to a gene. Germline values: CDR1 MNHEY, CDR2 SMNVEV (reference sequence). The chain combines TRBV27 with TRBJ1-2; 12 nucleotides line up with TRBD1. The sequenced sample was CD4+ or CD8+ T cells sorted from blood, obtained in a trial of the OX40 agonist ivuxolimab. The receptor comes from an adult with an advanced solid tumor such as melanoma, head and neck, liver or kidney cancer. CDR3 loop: CASSFRDRGRDGYTF. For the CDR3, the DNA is TGTGCCAGCAGTTTCCGGGACAGGGGGCGCGATGGCTACACCTTC.